This T cell receptor beta chain stems from a study of a mutant IDH1 vaccine in newly diagnosed glioma. Study at large: Patients' prior therapy spanned radiotherapy, temozolomide, or both; most underwent both. General observations from the study: Evidence of vaccine-induced immune responses was documented in roughly 93% of patients.

This clone occurred once. Its antigen is still unknown. Specified time point: week 23, last vaccination. Topical imiquimod was applied with each vaccine dose, which held 300 ug of mutant IDH1 20-mer peptide. Repertoires were generated with immunoSEQ multiplex PCR, while TCRdb's copy carries only in-frame clones and drops some. This table holds 65,000 or so clones, about 85% found once. The V gene lost 6 bases and the J gene lost 5 bases, with 22 bases spanning the gap. CDR3 length: 16 residues. The germline gives CDR1 WSHSY, CDR2 SAAADI. The clonotype was recovered from a man aged 30 to 39 with glioma. This rearrangement joins TRBV10-2 to TRBJ1-2, with D possibly being TRBD1 (6 bases). The sequences come from PBMCs, collected from a glioma patient whose treatment included an IDH1 peptide vaccine. The DNA for the CDR3 is TGCGCCAGCAGCGAGGGGGTAGGGAATTGGGGATATGGCTACACCTTC. Encoded protein: CASSEGVGNWGYGYTF.